This T cell receptor (beta chain) was found in a study of blood T cell repertoires in COVID-19. Whole-study context: PBMCs, B-cell-depleted T cells, or T cells provided the cDNA or gDNA that made up the material.

TCRdb's copy holds only in-frame clones and misses some; the assay was immunoSEQ multiplex PCR. The sample comprises roughly 73,000 clones, over 75% of which are singletons, and around 2.5% rests with the top ten. This CDR3 comprises 18 residues. Trimming shortened V by 5 bases and J by 5 bases, and 24 bases separated the two germline ends. Looked up from germline, CDR1 is LNHDA and CDR2 is SQIVND (reference sequence). This clone was observed a handful of times. The chain uses TRBV19 and TRBJ2-2, with D possibly TRBD2 on 6 matching bases. The TCR sequence derives from a man in his sixties or seventies with active or convalescent COVID-19. The source material was peripheral blood. The CDR3, as DNA: TGTGCCAGTAGTTCTACGGGACTCCCGGCTGTAAAAACCGGGGAGCTGTTTTTT. Residues: CASSSTGLPAVKTGELFF.